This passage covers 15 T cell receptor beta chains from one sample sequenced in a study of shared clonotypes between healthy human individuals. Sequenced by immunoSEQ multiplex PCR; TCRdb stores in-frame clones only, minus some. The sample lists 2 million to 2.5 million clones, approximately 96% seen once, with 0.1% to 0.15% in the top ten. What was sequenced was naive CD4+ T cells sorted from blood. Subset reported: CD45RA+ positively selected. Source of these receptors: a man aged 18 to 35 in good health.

CDR3 sequence: CASKEIGQGVEAFF. In nucleotides, the CDR3 is TGTGCCAGCAAGGAAATTGGGCAGGGTGTCGAAGCTTTCTTT. This chain links TRBV5-6 with TRBJ1-1, with D maybe TRBD1 (5 bases). The CDR3 has 14 amino acids. From germline, CDR1 is SGHDT and CDR2 YYEEEE. V shed 6 bases and J shed 8 bases, with 20 bases lying between them.

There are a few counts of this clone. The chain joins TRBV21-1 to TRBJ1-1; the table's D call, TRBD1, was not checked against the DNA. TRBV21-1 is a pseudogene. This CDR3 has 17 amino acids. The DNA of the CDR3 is TGTGCCAGCAGCACCTCTCCTTGGACAGGGCGTTGCACTGAAGCTTTCTTT. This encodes CASSTSPWTGRCTEAFF.

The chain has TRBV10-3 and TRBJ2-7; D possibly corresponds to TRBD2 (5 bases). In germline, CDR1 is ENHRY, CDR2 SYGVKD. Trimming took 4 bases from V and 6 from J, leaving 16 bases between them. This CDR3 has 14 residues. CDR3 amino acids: CAISGRGEAGEQYF. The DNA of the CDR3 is TGTGCCATCAGTGGCCGGGGTGAGGCAGGCGAGCAGTACTTC.

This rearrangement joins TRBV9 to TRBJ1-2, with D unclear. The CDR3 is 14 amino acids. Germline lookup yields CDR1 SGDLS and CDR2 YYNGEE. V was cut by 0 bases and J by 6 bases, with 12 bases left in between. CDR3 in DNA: TGTGCCAGCAGCGTAGCTAAACACGGGAATGGCTACACCTTC. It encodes CASSVAKHGNGYTF. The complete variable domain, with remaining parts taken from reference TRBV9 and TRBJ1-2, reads DSGVTQTPKHLITATGQRVTLRCSPRSGDLSVYWYQQSLDQGLQFLIQYYNGEERAKGNILERFSAQQFPDLHSELNLSSLELGDSALYFCASSVAKHGNGYTFGSGTRLTVV.

CDR3 residues: CAIKGASNTEAFF. CDR3 coding DNA: TGTGCCATCAAGGGAGCATCTAACACTGAAGCTTTCTTT. This chain uses TRBV6-5 with TRBJ1-1, with D uncertain. Germline CDR1 is MNHEY and CDR2 is SVGAGI. Trimming removed 10 bases from V and 2 bases from J, with 14 bases in between. CDR3 length equals 13 residues.

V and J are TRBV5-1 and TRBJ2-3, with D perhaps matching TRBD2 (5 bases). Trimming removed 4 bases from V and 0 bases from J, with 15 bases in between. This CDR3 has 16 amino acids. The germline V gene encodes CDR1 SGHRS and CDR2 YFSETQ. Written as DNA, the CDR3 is TGCGCCAGCAGCGTCGATCCGGGAACTAGCACAGATACGCAGTATTTT. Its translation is CASSVDPGTSTDTQYF.

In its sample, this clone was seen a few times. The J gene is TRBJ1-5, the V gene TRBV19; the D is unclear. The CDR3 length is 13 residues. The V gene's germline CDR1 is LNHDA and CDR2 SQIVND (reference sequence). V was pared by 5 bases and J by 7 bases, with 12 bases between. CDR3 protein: CASSPAIEQPQHF. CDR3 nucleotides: TGTGCCAGTAGTCCCGCCATAGAGCAGCCCCAGCATTTT. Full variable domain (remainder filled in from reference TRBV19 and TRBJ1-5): DGGITQSPKYLFRKEGQNVTLSCEQNLNHDAMYWYRQDPGQGLRLIYYSQIVNDFQKGDIAEGYSVSREKKESFPLTVTSAQKNPTAFYLCASSPAIEQPQHFGDGTRLSIL.

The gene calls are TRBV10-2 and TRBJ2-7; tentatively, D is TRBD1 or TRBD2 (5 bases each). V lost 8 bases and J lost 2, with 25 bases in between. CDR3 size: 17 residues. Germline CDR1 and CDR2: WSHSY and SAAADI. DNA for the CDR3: TGCGCCAGCGCTAGGGCTTATGCCGGGACGCAAGCCTACGAGCAGTACTTC. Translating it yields CASARAYAGTQAYEQYF.

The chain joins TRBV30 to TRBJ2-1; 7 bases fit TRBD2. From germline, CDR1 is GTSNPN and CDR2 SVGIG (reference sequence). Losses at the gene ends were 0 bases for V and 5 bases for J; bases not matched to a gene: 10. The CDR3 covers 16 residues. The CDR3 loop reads CAWSVHSSGPHNEQFF. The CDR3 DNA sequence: TGTGCCTGGAGTGTACATAGTAGCGGGCCCCACAATGAGCAGTTCTTC.

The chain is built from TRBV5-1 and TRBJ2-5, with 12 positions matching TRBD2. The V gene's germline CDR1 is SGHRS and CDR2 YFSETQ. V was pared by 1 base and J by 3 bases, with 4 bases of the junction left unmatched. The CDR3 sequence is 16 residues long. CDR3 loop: CASSLLTSGGKETQYF. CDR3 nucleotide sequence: TGCGCCAGCAGCTTGTTGACTAGCGGGGGTAAAGAGACCCAGTACTTC.

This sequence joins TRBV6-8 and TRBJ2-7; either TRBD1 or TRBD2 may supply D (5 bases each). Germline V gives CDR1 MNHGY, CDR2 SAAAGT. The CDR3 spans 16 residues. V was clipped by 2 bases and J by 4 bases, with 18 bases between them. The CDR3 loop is CASSYPSEGLCYEQYF. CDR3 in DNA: TGTGCCAGCAGTTACCCCTCCGAGGGGTTATGTTACGAGCAGTACTTC.

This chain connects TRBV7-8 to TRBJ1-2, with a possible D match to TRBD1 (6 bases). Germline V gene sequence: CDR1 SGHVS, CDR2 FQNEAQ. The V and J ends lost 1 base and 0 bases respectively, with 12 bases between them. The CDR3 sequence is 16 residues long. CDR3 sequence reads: CASSLDPGEANYGYTF. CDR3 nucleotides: TGTGCCAGCAGCTTAGACCCAGGGGAAGCTAACTATGGCTACACCTTC.

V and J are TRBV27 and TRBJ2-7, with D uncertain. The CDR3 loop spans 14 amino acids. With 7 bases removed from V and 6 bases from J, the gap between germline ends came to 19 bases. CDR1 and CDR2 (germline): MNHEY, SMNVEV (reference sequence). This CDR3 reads CASTCRVRICEQYF. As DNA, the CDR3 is TGTGCCAGCACCTGCCGGGTCAGGATTTGCGAGCAGTACTTC.

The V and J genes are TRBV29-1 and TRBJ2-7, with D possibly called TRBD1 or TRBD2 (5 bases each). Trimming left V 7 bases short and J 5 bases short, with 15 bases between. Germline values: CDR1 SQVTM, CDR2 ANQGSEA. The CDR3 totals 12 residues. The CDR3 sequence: CSAEGDSNEQYF. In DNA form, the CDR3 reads TGCAGCGCCGAGGGCGACAGTAACGAGCAGTACTTC.

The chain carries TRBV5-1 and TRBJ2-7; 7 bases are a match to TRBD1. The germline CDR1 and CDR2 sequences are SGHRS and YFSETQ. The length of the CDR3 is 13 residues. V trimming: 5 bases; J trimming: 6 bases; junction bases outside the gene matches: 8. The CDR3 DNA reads TGCGCCAGCAGTTCCGGACAGGCCCTCGAGCAGTACTTC. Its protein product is CASSSGQALEQYF.